These 23 T cell receptor beta chains were all obtained from the same sample, sequenced in a study of T cell changes during pregnancy in multiple sclerosis (dated by TCRdb to the late 2010s). Library generation was performed with the immunoSEQ multiplex PCR assay. TCRdb re-hosts the immuneACCESS table, in-frame sequences only. Its copies lack some clones; in the studies checked, an unresolved V gene accounts for under half of them, and the cause for the rest is not known. This sample holds about 73,000 clones; 85% to 95% were observed only once. The ten largest clones capture 2.8% of the sample. The specimen was peripheral blood, collected in the third trimester of pregnancy. These receptors originate from a female donor in good health, enrolled as a control in a pregnancy study.

This rearrangement joins TRBV28 to TRBJ1-1, with 10 bases lining up with TRBD1. V gave up 8 bases and J gave up 0 bases; unmatched junction bases: 9. This CDR3 is built from 16 residues. The germline V gene encodes CDR1 MDHEN and CDR2 SYDVKM. For the CDR3, the DNA is TGTGCCAGCCCCTCCGGGACAGGGGTACTGAACACTGAAGCTTTCTTT. This gives the protein CASPSGTGVLNTEAFF. The complete variable domain, with remaining parts taken from reference TRBV28 and TRBJ1-1, reads DVKVTQSSRYLVKRTGEKVFLECVQDMDHENMFWYRQDPGLGLRLIYFSYDVKMKEKGDIPEGYSVSREKKERFSLILESASTNQTSMYLCASPSGTGVLNTEAFFGQGTRLTVV.

The chain links TRBV7-9 to TRBJ2-7; 9 bases map to TRBD2. Germline trimming cut 0 bases from V and 7 bases from J; bases unmatched to any gene: 10. The germline CDR1 and CDR2 sequences are SEHNR and FQNEAQ (reference sequence). The CDR3 consists of 16 residues. The CDR3 protein is CASSLAIAGAPGEQYF. CDR3 nucleotide sequence: TGTGCCAGCAGCTTAGCGATAGCGGGAGCCCCAGGGGAGCAGTACTTC. Together with reference TRBV7-9 and TRBJ2-7, the CDR3 gives the full variable domain: DTGVSQNPRHKITKRGQNVTFRCDPISEHNRLYWYRQTLGQGPEFLTYFQNEAQLEKSRLLSDRFSAERPKGSFSTLEIQRTEQGDSAMYLCASSLAIAGAPGEQYFGPGTRLTVT.

The gene calls are TRBV15 and TRBJ2-3; 7 bases fit TRBD1. V was clipped by 1 base and J by 4 bases; unmatched bases: 2. CDR1 and CDR2 from the germline V gene are LNHNV and YYDKDF (reference sequence). The CDR3 runs 14 residues. The CDR3 DNA follows: TGTGCCACCAGCAGAGGGACAGGCCCAGATACGCAGTATTTT. Translating it yields CATSRGTGPDTQYF. Filled out from reference TRBV15 and TRBJ2-3, the complete variable domain reads DAMVIQNPRYQVTQFGKPVTLSCSQTLNHNVMYWYQQKSSQAPKLLFHYYDKDFNNEADTPDNFQSRRPNTSFCFLDIRSPGLGDTAMYLCATSRGTGPDTQYFGPGTRLTVL.

This sequence joins TRBV5-6 and TRBJ2-5, with 9 bases matching TRBD1. The germline V gene has CDR1 SGHDT and CDR2 YYEEEE. V dropped 2 bases and J dropped 5; count of bases not matched to a gene: 4. This CDR3 spans 14 amino acids. CDR3 in DNA: TGTGCCAGCAGCTTACAGGGGGCTGGTGAGACCCAGTACTTC. Translation: CASSLQGAGETQYF.

This rearrangement joins TRBV11-1 to TRBJ1-1, with unresolved D. The CDR3 spans 14 residues. With 3 bases removed from V and 1 base from J, the gap between germline ends came to 9 bases. Germline lookup yields CDR1 SGHAT and CDR2 FQDESV (reference sequence). The CDR3 region is CASSFGRGNTEAFF. CDR3 in DNA: TGTGCCAGCAGCTTTGGCCGGGGGAACACTGAAGCTTTCTTT.

J is TRBJ2-5 and V is TRBV6-5; D is possibly TRBD1 (6 bases). The V end lost 2 bases, the J end lost 2 bases, and 12 bases lay between the germline ends. This CDR3 comprises 15 residues. The V gene's germline CDR1 is MNHEY and CDR2 SVGAGI. CDR3 nucleotide sequence: TGTGCCAGCAGTTACCACAGGGACGGGCAAGAGACCCAGTACTTC. It is translated as CASSYHRDGQETQYF.

By share, this clone ranks as medium-sized. The rearrangement links TRBV19 to TRBJ2-1, with 12 nucleotides matching TRBD2. The CDR3 runs 16 residues. Germline V gene sequence: CDR1 LNHDA, CDR2 SQIVND (reference sequence). The ends lost 6 bases at V and 7 bases at J; junction bases unmatched: 10. The chain's CDR3 is CASRGLAGGETNEQFF. The CDR3, as DNA: TGTGCCAGTAGGGGGCTAGCGGGAGGGGAAACGAATGAGCAGTTCTTC. Looking up the rest from reference TRBV19 and TRBJ2-1 gives the full variable domain: DGGITQSPKYLFRKEGQNVTLSCEQNLNHDAMYWYRQDPGQGLRLIYYSQIVNDFQKGDIAEGYSVSREKKESFPLTVTSAQKNPTAFYLCASRGLAGGETNEQFFGPGTRLTVL.

The chain uses TRBV4-2 and TRBJ1-2, with 12 bases that match TRBD1. The CDR3 totals 17 residues. Trimming cost V 4 bases and J 3 bases; bases outside gene matches: 9. Germline values: CDR1 LGHNA, CDR2 YNFKEQ. CDR3 bases: TGTGCCAGCAGCCGCCCACCGGGACAGGGGGCCTACTATGGCTACACCTTC. This sequence encodes CASSRPPGQGAYYGYTF.

This chain connects TRBV5-1 to TRBJ2-7; 8 nucleotides agree with TRBD1. CDR1 is SGHRS and CDR2 is YFSETQ in the germline V gene. With 4 bases clipped from V and 6 bases from J, the junction kept 9 bases outside the gene matches. The CDR3 totals 14 residues. The CDR3 here is CASSPRTGRSEQYF. As DNA, the CDR3 is TGCGCCAGCAGCCCACGGACAGGGCGAAGCGAGCAGTACTTC. The full variable domain, its missing parts supplied by reference TRBV5-1 and TRBJ2-7, is KAGVTQTPRYLIKTRGQQVTLSCSPISGHRSVSWYQQTPGQGLQFLFEYFSETQRNKGNFPGRFSGRQFSNSRSEMNVSTLELGDSALYLCASSPRTGRSEQYFGPGTRLTVT.

The rearrangement joins TRBV9 to TRBJ2-2; D unresolved. The V gene lost 0 bases and the J gene lost 0 bases, with 3 bases spanning the gap. The CDR3 spans 14 residues. Germline values: CDR1 SGDLS, CDR2 YYNGEE. The CDR3 nucleotides are TGTGCCAGCAGCGTAGCTGCGAACACCGGGGAGCTGTTTTTT. Protein: CASSVAANTGELFF.

This chain joins TRBV27 and TRBJ2-3; 8 bases are shared with TRBD2. Germline loops: CDR1 MNHEY, CDR2 SMNVEV (reference sequence). The V and J ends lost 7 bases and 1 base, in that order; junction bases with no gene match: 7. The CDR3 has 15 amino acids. CDR3 residues: CASKGAGARTDTQYF. DNA for the CDR3: TGTGCCAGCAAGGGAGCGGGAGCACGCACAGATACGCAGTATTTT.

The V gene is TRBV7-2, the J gene TRBJ2-7, with D unclear. Germline loops: CDR1 SGHTA, CDR2 FQGNSA. This CDR3 spans 14 amino acids. Trimming left V 1 base short and J 0 bases short, with 7 bases between. CDR3 amino acids: CASSLVADSYEQYF. The CDR3 coding sequence is TGTGCCAGCAGCTTAGTGGCCGACTCCTACGAGCAGTACTTC.

The V and J genes are TRBV7-9 and TRBJ2-1; no firm D call. The germline gives CDR1 SEHNR, CDR2 FQNEAQ (reference sequence). The V end was cut by 1 base, the J end by 15 bases, with 16 bases between. CDR3 size: 13 residues. CDR3 bases: TGTGCCAGCAGCTTAGTTCAGGTCCCCCATCTGTTCTTC. This sequence encodes CASSLVQVPHLFF.

This clone came up once. The V call is TRBV11-3, the J call TRBJ2-1; 9 bases match TRBD1. Germline assignment: CDR1 SGHNT and CDR2 YENEEA. V shed 4 bases and J 3 bases; nucleotides not matched to a gene: 7. This CDR3 spans 16 amino acids. The CDR3 region has the DNA TGTGCCAGCAGCTCCGGACAGGGGCCTTACTACAATGAGCAGTTCTTC. Translated, it gives CASSSGQGPYYNEQFF.

The chain links TRBV29-1 to TRBJ2-3, with D perhaps matching TRBD1 (5 bases). This CDR3 spans 13 amino acids. Germline loops: CDR1 SQVTM, CDR2 ANQGSEA. V lost 2 bases to trimming and J lost 4 bases, with 10 bases between them. The CDR3 nucleotides read TGCAGCGTTGAACAGGGCCGATCAGATACGCAGTATTTT. Translated, it gives CSVEQGRSDTQYF.

The rearrangement links TRBV14 to TRBJ1-4; 7 bases agree with TRBD1. Trimming at V came to 1 base and at J to 5 bases, leaving 4 bases not matched to a gene. Germline CDR1 is SGHDN and CDR2 is FVKESK. CDR3 length: 15 amino acids. In nucleotides, the CDR3 is TGTGCCAGCAGCCAAGCGGGGACAGCAAATGAAAAACTGTTTTTT. Its translation is CASSQAGTANEKLFF.

This clone was detected once. DNA for the CDR3: TGTGCCAGCAGCCAAGACAGGGGTGGTTCACCCCTCCACTTT. As protein: CASSQDRGGSPLHF. The chain joins TRBV4-2 to TRBJ1-6, with D perhaps matching TRBD1 (6 bases). CDR3 length: 14 amino acids. V dropped 0 bases and J dropped 9 bases, with 9 bases sitting between them. CDR1 LGHNA and CDR2 YNFKEQ come from the germline V gene.

V gene TRBV20-1 combines with J gene TRBJ2-7; D might be TRBD1 (5 bases). The CDR3 consists of 11 residues. The germline gives CDR1 DFQATT, CDR2 SNEGSKA (reference sequence). Trimming took 2 bases from V and 3 from J, leaving 5 bases between them. The CDR3 sequence is CSARQGYEQYF. The CDR3 nucleotides read TGCAGTGCTAGACAGGGCTACGAGCAGTACTTC.

This chain uses TRBV28 with TRBJ1-1; 8 bases agree with TRBD1. The CDR3 covers 15 residues. Trimming cost V 2 bases and J 5 bases; bases outside gene matches: 7. Germline V gene lookup returns CDR1 MDHEN and CDR2 SYDVKM. The CDR3: CASSLQGARATEAFF. The CDR3 nucleotides are TGTGCCAGCAGTTTACAGGGGGCGCGAGCTACTGAAGCTTTCTTT.

The genes are TRBV19 and TRBJ2-3, with 8 nucleotides matching TRBD2. There are 15 residues in the CDR3. The V and J ends lost 5 bases and 4 bases, in that order; junction bases with no gene match: 8. The germline gives CDR1 LNHDA, CDR2 SQIVND (reference sequence). CDR3 DNA: TGTGCCAGTAGTCCCCGGGGGGGCTTGGCAGATACGCAGTATTTT. Encoded protein: CASSPRGGLADTQYF.

This rearrangement joins TRBV7-8 to TRBJ2-5, with 13 bases fitting TRBD2. This CDR3 is built from 15 residues. V shed 1 base and J 9 bases; nucleotides not matched to a gene: 5. CDR1 is SGHVS, CDR2 FQNEAQ, per germline. CDR3 coding DNA: TGTGCCAGCAGCTTAGGGACTAGCGGGGGCCAGGCCCAGTACTTC. Amino acids: CASSLGTSGGQAQYF.

In DNA, the CDR3 is TGTGCCAGCACCCGCCCGGACAGGGGGCTGAACTATGGCTACACCTTC. Protein product: CASTRPDRGLNYGYTF. The gene calls are TRBV28 and TRBJ1-2; 11 bases align to TRBD1. The V gene's germline CDR1 is MDHEN and CDR2 SYDVKM. The CDR3 contains 16 residues. Trimming at V came to 7 bases and at J to 2 bases, leaving 9 bases not matched to a gene.

In DNA, the CDR3 is TGTGCCAGCAGCCCCTACCCCTCCTTCTCTAATGAGCAGTTCTTC. It specifies CASSPYPSFSNEQFF. The gene calls are TRBV5-6 and TRBJ2-1; D uncertain. CDR1 and CDR2 from the germline V gene are SGHDT and YYEEEE. There are 15 residues in the CDR3. The V gene lost 4 bases and the J gene lost 7 bases, with 18 bases spanning the gap.